The 28 T cell receptor beta chains in this list originate from one sample, sequenced in a study of blood T cell repertoires in COVID-19. Profiling relied on immunoSEQ multiplex PCR, and the TCRdb table lists in-frame clones only, not all of them. This sample has just under 350,000 clones, with 80% to 90% found just once. Sequencing used peripheral blood. Source of these receptors: a man younger than 40 with active or convalescent COVID-19.

The chain employs TRBV9 and TRBJ2-1, with 7 bases lining up with TRBD2. The length of the CDR3 is 21 residues. Germline CDR1 is SGDLS and CDR2 is YYNGEE. With 0 bases clipped from V and 0 bases from J, the junction kept 18 bases outside the gene matches. The CDR3 bases are TGTGCCAGCAGCGTAGAAGCCGGGCTCCGGGAGGTTCCGAGCTCCTACAATGAGCAGTTCTTC. Protein sequence: CASSVEAGLREVPSSYNEQFF. Supplemented by reference TRBV9 and TRBJ2-1, the full variable domain reads DSGVTQTPKHLITATGQRVTLRCSPRSGDLSVYWYQQSLDQGLQFLIQYYNGEERAKGNILERFSAQQFPDLHSELNLSSLELGDSALYFCASSVEAGLREVPSSYNEQFFGPGTRLTVL.

V gene TRBV6-2 or TRBV6-3 combines with J gene TRBJ2-1; a possible D gene is TRBD2 (5 bases). This CDR3 spans 11 amino acids. Trimming cost V 2 bases and J 12 bases, with 8 bases left between them. The germline V gene encodes CDR1 MNHEY and CDR2 SVGEGT. The CDR3, as DNA: TGTGCCAGCAGTTACGGAGAGGGGCAGTTCTTC. Residues: CASSYGEGQFF.

This chain connects TRBV7-9 to TRBJ1-2; TRBD1 might be the D (5 bases). Germline lookup yields CDR1 SEHNR and CDR2 FQNEAQ (reference sequence). With 5 bases removed from V and 1 base from J, the gap between germline ends came to 17 bases. CDR3 length equals 16 residues. The CDR3 is CASSQETAPLNYGYTF. CDR3 coding DNA: TGTGCCAGCAGCCAGGAGACAGCTCCTCTTAACTATGGCTACACCTTC.

The rearrangement uses TRBV7-2 and TRBJ1-4; tentatively, D is TRBD1 (5 bases). V shed 3 bases and J shed 6 bases, with 8 bases lying between them. The CDR3 length is 13 residues. Germline V lookup: CDR1 SGHTA, CDR2 FQGNSA. CDR3 nucleotide sequence: TGTGCCAGCAGCTTCAGGGTCGATGAAAAACTGTTTTTT. It codes for CASSFRVDEKLFF.

The chain couples TRBV19 to TRBJ1-1; D gene ambiguous. The V end lost 6 bases, the J end lost 4 bases, and 6 bases lay between the germline ends. The length of the CDR3 is 11 residues. The germline gives CDR1 LNHDA, CDR2 SQIVND (reference sequence). The CDR3 loop is CASRKSTEAFF. CDR3 nucleotides: TGTGCCAGTAGGAAGAGCACTGAAGCTTTCTTT.

This clone was seen only a few times. The rearrangement links TRBV24-1 to TRBJ1-5; a weak D match, TRBD1 (5 bases). V was cut by 4 bases and J by 7 bases, with 19 bases left in between. The V gene's germline CDR1 is KGHDR and CDR2 SFDVKD. The CDR3 loop spans 16 amino acids. The CDR3 bases are TGTGCCACCAGTGACCCCGCCTGGGGGGGAGAACAGCCCCAGCATTTT. This gives the protein CATSDPAWGGEQPQHF.

The chain links TRBV24-1 to TRBJ1-2; D might be TRBD1 (5 bases). CDR1 is KGHDR and CDR2 is SFDVKD in the germline V gene. The V end lost 5 bases, the J end lost 4 bases, and 10 bases lay between the germline ends. The CDR3 consists of 13 residues. CDR3 sequence reads: CATSVRAGYGYTF. The CDR3 coding sequence is TGTGCCACCAGTGTCAGGGCAGGCTATGGCTACACCTTC.

The chain combines TRBV4-2 with TRBJ1-4, with 8 bases aligning to TRBD1. Germline loops: CDR1 LGHNA, CDR2 YNFKEQ. V lost 0 bases and J lost 5; bases outside the gene matches: 2. CDR3 length: 15 residues. CDR3 region: CASSQEWTGNEKLFF. The CDR3, as DNA: TGTGCCAGCAGCCAAGAGTGGACAGGGAATGAAAAACTGTTTTTT.

This sequence joins TRBV7-9 and TRBJ2-7; tentatively, D is TRBD1 (5 bases). Trimming took 2 bases from V and 2 from J, leaving 10 bases between them. The CDR3 is made up of 14 amino acids. Per germline, CDR1 SEHNR and CDR2 FQNEAQ (reference sequence). CDR3 coding DNA: TGTGCCAGCAGCTTATTGGACAAGGCCTACGAGCAGTACTTC. Translation: CASSLLDKAYEQYF.

This clone is a singleton in its sample. The chain uses TRBV15 and TRBJ1-4, with TRBD1 matching over 10 bases. The CDR3 has 17 amino acids. V was clipped by 3 bases and J by 8 bases; unmatched bases: 12. Germline values: CDR1 LNHNV, CDR2 YYDKDF (reference sequence). The DNA for the CDR3 is TGTGCCACCAGCAGGGACAGGGGGTTTGAAAGTGGAGAAAAACTGTTTTTT. This translates into CATSRDRGFESGEKLFF. Filled out from reference TRBV15 and TRBJ1-4, the complete variable domain reads DAMVIQNPRYQVTQFGKPVTLSCSQTLNHNVMYWYQQKSSQAPKLLFHYYDKDFNNEADTPDNFQSRRPNTSFCFLDIRSPGLGDTAMYLCATSRDRGFESGEKLFFGSGTQLSVL.

There are a few counts of this clone. The V and J genes are TRBV19 and TRBJ2-6, with 7 bases identical to TRBD2. With 10 bases clipped from V and 18 bases from J, the junction kept 12 bases outside the gene matches. The length of the CDR3 is 11 residues. Germline assignment: CDR1 LNHDA and CDR2 SQIVND (reference sequence). In DNA, the CDR3 is TGTGCCACCCTGGGAGGGAAGGTACAGACTTTC. It yields the protein CATLGGKVQTF.

J is TRBJ2-3 and V is TRBV30; 7 bases agree with TRBD1. Germline V gives CDR1 GTSNPN, CDR2 SVGIG (reference sequence). The CDR3 loop spans 14 amino acids. V lost 3 bases and J lost 2; bases outside the gene matches: 5. This CDR3 reads CAWSRDSSTDTQYF. CDR3 sequence (DNA): TGTGCCTGGAGCCGGGACAGTTCCACAGATACGCAGTATTTT.

V gene TRBV5-1 combines with J gene TRBJ2-7; a weak D match, TRBD1 (6 bases). Germline V gene lookup returns CDR1 SGHRS and CDR2 YFSETQ. CDR3 length equals 14 residues. V dropped 3 bases and J dropped 3 bases, with 13 bases sitting between them. In nucleotides, the CDR3 is TGCGCCAGCAGCTGGCCGGGACAAAACTACGAGCAGTACTTC. Its translation: CASSWPGQNYEQYF.

This clone appeared a single time. The chain combines TRBV29-1 with TRBJ1-1, with no clear D. V was clipped by 4 bases and J by 1 base, with 7 bases between them. The CDR3 runs to 12 residues. CDR1 is SQVTM and CDR2 is ANQGSEA in the germline V gene. DNA for the CDR3: TGCAGCGTTGCCTCGAGGAACACTGAAGCTTTCTTT. It codes for CSVASRNTEAFF.

The V gene is TRBV7-9, the J gene TRBJ2-1, with TRBD2 matching over 7 bases. V dropped 4 bases and J dropped 1; count of bases not matched to a gene: 10. The germline V gene encodes CDR1 SEHNR and CDR2 FQNEAQ (reference sequence). There are 17 residues in the CDR3. For the CDR3, the DNA is TGTGCCAGCAGCTCGGACTGGGACTACTTATCCTACAATGAGCAGTTCTTC. Encoded protein: CASSSDWDYLSYNEQFF. The full variable domain, with the rest looked up from reference TRBV7-9 and TRBJ2-1, is DTGVSQNPRHKITKRGQNVTFRCDPISEHNRLYWYRQTLGQGPEFLTYFQNEAQLEKSRLLSDRFSAERPKGSFSTLEIQRTEQGDSAMYLCASSSDWDYLSYNEQFFGPGTRLTVL.

V gene TRBV9 combines with J gene TRBJ2-4; possible D gene TRBD2, 5 bases. Trimming cost V 0 bases and J 0 bases, with 7 bases left between them. Germline CDR1 and CDR2: SGDLS and YYNGEE. The CDR3 covers 15 residues. CDR3 residues: CASSVGAGAKNIQYF. The DNA of the CDR3 is TGTGCCAGCAGCGTAGGGGCGGGAGCCAAAAACATTCAGTACTTC.

This clone appeared once. The rearrangement joins TRBV4-1 to TRBJ1-2; the match to TRBD1 covers 12 bases. Germline V lookup: CDR1 MGHRA, CDR2 YSYEKL. This CDR3 is 17 amino acids long. V lost 5 bases to trimming and J lost 2 bases; unmatched junction nucleotides: 9. CDR3 in amino acids: CASSGTGGPISNYGYTF. CDR3 in DNA: TGCGCCAGCAGCGGGACAGGGGGCCCCATTTCCAACTATGGCTACACCTTC.

This chain links TRBV20-1 with TRBJ2-3; D is ambiguous. The V gene's germline CDR1 is DFQATT and CDR2 SNEGSKA (reference sequence). Trimming took off 3 bases at V and 4 bases at J, with 5 bases between the two ends. CDR3 size: 11 residues. This chain's CDR3 is CSASRADTQYF. The CDR3 region has the DNA TGCAGTGCTAGCCGGGCAGATACGCAGTATTTT.

The V gene is TRBV6-2 or TRBV6-3, the J gene TRBJ1-2; D is possibly TRBD1 (5 bases). The length of the CDR3 is 15 residues. Per the germline V gene, CDR1 is MNHEY and CDR2 is SVGEGT. V was cut by 4 bases and J by 7 bases, with 19 bases left in between. The CDR3 here is CASSLIGTDYGGYTF. CDR3 sequence (DNA): TGTGCCAGCAGTTTAATCGGGACGGACTACGGTGGCTACACCTTC.

This sequence joins TRBV19 and TRBJ2-5, with 9 bases aligning to TRBD1. Germline values: CDR1 LNHDA, CDR2 SQIVND (reference sequence). J lost 5 bases, V lost 5 bases, and 6 bases had no gene match. The length of the CDR3 is 14 residues. CDR3 sequence reads: CASSLGQGKETQYF. DNA for the CDR3: TGTGCCAGTAGTTTGGGACAGGGAAAGGAGACCCAGTACTTC.

This clone was recorded once. For the CDR3, the DNA is TGTGCCTGGAGTGTGATGGTCGGGGAGCGGACTGAAGCTTTCTTT. Translation: CAWSVMVGERTEAFF. The rearrangement joins TRBV30 to TRBJ1-1, with no clear D. Germline V gene sequence: CDR1 GTSNPN, CDR2 SVGIG (reference sequence). V was trimmed by 0 bases and J by 5 bases, leaving 16 bases between them. The CDR3 is 15 residues long.

This clone appeared a single time. The V and J genes are TRBV15 and TRBJ2-1, with 16 bases aligning to TRBD2. With 5 bases clipped from V and 7 bases from J, the junction kept 17 bases outside the gene matches. The CDR3 runs to 20 residues. Looked up from germline, CDR1 is LNHNV and CDR2 is YYDKDF (reference sequence). The CDR3 loop reads CATSGLTGTSGRALGNEQFF. Here the CDR3 DNA reads TGTGCCACCAGCGGGCTGACCGGGACTAGCGGGAGGGCCCTCGGTAATGAGCAGTTCTTC.

The gene calls are TRBV30 and TRBJ1-3; D might be TRBD1 (5 bases). V gave up 4 bases and J gave up 4 bases, with 8 bases separating them. The germline V gene has CDR1 GTSNPN and CDR2 SVGIG (reference sequence). The CDR3 has 12 residues. The CDR3 sequence is CAWKGAGNTIYF. CDR3 nucleotide sequence: TGTGCCTGGAAAGGGGCAGGAAACACCATATATTTT.

The V and J genes are TRBV7-2 and TRBJ1-6, with D uncertain. Trimming took off 4 bases at V and 0 bases at J, with 7 bases between the two ends. The CDR3 has 15 residues. Germline V CDR1 and CDR2: SGHTA, FQGNSA. The CDR3 nucleotides read TGTGCCAGCAGCTCAGGAAGCTCCTATAATTCACCCCTCCACTTT. It yields the protein CASSSGSSYNSPLHF.

The J gene is TRBJ2-3, the V gene TRBV4-2; 16 nucleotides agree with TRBD2. The length of the CDR3 is 20 residues. CDR1 LGHNA and CDR2 YNFKEQ come from the germline V gene. J lost 3 bases, V lost 1 base, and 10 bases had no gene match. Written as DNA, the CDR3 is TGTGCCAGCAGCCAAGTGGGGACTAGCGGGGGGGCCGCGTGGACAGATACGCAGTATTTT. As protein: CASSQVGTSGGAAWTDTQYF.

CDR3 loop: CASSLSGGAKQYF. The CDR3 DNA follows: TGTGCCAGCAGCCTTAGCGGGGGGGCCAAGCAGTACTTC. V and J are TRBV11-2 and TRBJ2-7, with 11 positions matching TRBD2. Germline lookup yields CDR1 SGHAT and CDR2 FQNNGV. The J segment lost 8 bases and the V segment lost 5 bases, leaving 5 bases of the junction unmatched. This CDR3 has 13 amino acids.

The chain uses TRBV24-1 and TRBJ1-5; weak D call: TRBD1 (6 bases). V lost 3 bases and J 3 bases, leaving 11 bases between the germline ends. There are 15 residues in the CDR3. The germline V gene has CDR1 KGHDR and CDR2 SFDVKD. The DNA for the CDR3 is TGTGCCACCAGTGATCGGACAGAGTTCAATCAGCCCCAGCATTTT. Translating it yields CATSDRTEFNQPQHF.

The chain employs TRBV5-1 and TRBJ2-2; possibly TRBD1 for D (6 bases). This CDR3 comprises 15 residues. Germline CDR1 and CDR2: SGHRS and YFSETQ. The V and J ends lost 4 bases and 4 bases respectively, with 14 bases between them. This chain's CDR3 is CASSPWTDLTGELFF. The CDR3 DNA follows: TGCGCCAGCAGCCCATGGACAGACCTCACCGGGGAGCTGTTTTTT.